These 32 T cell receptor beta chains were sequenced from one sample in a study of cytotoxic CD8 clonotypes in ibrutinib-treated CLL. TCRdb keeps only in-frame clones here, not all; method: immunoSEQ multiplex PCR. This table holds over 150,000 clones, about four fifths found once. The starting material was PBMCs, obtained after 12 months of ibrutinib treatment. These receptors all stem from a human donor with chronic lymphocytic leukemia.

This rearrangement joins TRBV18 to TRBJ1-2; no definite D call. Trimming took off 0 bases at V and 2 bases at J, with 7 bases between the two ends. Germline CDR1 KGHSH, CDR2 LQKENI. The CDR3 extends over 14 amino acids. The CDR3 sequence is CASSPPVANYGYTF. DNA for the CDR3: TGTGCCAGCTCACCACCGGTAGCAAACTATGGCTACACCTTC.

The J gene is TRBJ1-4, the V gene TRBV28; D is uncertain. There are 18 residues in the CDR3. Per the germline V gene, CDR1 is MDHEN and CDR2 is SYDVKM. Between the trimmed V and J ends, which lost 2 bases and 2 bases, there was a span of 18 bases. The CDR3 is CASSLRSKREGTNEKLFF. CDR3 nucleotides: TGTGCCAGCAGTTTACGCTCAAAGCGGGAGGGCACTAATGAAAAACTGTTTTTT.

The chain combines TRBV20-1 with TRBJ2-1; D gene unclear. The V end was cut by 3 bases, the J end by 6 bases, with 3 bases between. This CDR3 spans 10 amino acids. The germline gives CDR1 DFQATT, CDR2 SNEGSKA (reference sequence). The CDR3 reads CSARINEQFF. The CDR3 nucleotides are TGCAGTGCTAGGATCAATGAGCAGTTCTTC.

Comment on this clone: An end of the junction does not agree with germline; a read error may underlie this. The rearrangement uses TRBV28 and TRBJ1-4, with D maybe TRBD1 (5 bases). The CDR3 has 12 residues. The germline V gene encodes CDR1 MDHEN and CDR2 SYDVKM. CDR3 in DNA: TGTGCCAGCAGTAACAATCAGGGTTCCACCTATTTT. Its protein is CASSNNQGSTYF.

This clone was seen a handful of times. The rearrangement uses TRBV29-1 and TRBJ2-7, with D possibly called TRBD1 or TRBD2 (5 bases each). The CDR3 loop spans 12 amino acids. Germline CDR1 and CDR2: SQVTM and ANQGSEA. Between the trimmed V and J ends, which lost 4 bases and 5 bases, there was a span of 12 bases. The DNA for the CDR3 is TGCAGCGTTGTGGGCAGGGAGCACGAGCAGTACTTC. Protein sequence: CSVVGREHEQYF.

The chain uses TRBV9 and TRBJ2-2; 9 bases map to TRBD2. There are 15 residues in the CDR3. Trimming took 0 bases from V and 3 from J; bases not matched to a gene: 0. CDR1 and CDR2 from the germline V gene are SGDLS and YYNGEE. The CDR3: CASSVGTSDTGELFF. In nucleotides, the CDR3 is TGTGCCAGCAGCGTAGGGACTAGCGACACCGGGGAGCTGTTTTTT.

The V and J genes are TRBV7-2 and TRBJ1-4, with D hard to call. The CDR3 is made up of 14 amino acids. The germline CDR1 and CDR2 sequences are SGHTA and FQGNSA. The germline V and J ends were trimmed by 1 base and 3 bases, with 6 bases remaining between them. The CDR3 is CASSLGPANEKLFF. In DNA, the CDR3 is TGTGCCAGCAGCTTAGGTCCGGCTAATGAAAAACTGTTTTTT.

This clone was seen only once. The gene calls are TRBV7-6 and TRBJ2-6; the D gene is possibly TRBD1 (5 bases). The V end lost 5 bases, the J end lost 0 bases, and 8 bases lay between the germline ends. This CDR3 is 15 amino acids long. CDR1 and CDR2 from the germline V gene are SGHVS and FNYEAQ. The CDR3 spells CASSLGASGANVLTF. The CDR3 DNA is TGTGCCAGCAGCCTTGGGGCCTCTGGGGCCAACGTCCTGACTTTC. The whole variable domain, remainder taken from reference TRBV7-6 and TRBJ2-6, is GAGVSQSPRYKVTKRGQDVALRCDPISGHVSLYWYRQALGQGPEFLTYFNYEAQQDKSGLPNDRFSAERPEGSISTLTIQRTEQRDSAMYRCASSLGASGANVLTFGAGSRLTVL.

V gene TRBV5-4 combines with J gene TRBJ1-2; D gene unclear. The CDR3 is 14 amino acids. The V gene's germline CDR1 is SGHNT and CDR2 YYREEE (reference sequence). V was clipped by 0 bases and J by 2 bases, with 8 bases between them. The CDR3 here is CASSLAIGNYGYTF. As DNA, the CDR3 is TGTGCCAGCAGCTTGGCCATAGGAAACTATGGCTACACCTTC. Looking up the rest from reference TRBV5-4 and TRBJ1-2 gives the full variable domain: ETGVTQSPTHLIKTRGQQVTLRCSSQSGHNTVSWYQQALGQGPQFIFQYYREEENGRGNFPPRFSGLQFPNYSSELNVNALELDDSALYLCASSLAIGNYGYTFGSGTRLTVV.

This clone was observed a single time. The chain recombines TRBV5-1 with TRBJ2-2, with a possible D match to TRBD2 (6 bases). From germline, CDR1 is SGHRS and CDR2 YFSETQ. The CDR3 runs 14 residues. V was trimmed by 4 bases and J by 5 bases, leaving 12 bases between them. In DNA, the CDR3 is TGCGCCAGCAGCGGCGGGGACCAGACCGGGGAGCTGTTTTTT. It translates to CASSGGDQTGELFF.

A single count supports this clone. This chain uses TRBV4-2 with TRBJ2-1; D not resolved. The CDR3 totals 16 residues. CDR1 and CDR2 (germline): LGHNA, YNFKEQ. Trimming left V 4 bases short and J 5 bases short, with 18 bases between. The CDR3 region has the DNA TGTGCCAGCAGCCCTACGGGCGATCCCGCAAACAATGAGCAGTTCTTC. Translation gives CASSPTGDPANNEQFF.

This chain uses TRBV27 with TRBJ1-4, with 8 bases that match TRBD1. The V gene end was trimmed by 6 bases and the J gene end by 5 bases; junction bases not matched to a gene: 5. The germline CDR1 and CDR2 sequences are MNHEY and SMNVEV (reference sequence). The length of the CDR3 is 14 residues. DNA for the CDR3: TGTGCCAGCAGCCAGACAGGGGAAAATGAAAAACTGTTTTTT. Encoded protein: CASSQTGENEKLFF.

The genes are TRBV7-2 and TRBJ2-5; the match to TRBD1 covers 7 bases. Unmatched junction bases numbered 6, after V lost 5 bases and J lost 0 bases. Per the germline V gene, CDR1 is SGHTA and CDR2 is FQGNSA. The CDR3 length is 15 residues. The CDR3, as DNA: TGTGCCAGCAGCGAACAGGGGAACTACCAAGAGACCCAGTACTTC. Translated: CASSEQGNYQETQYF.

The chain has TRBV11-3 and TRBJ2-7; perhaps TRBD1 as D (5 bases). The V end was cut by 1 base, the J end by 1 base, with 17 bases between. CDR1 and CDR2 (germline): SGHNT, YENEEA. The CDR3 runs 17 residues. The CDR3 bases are TGTGCCAGCAGCTTAGTCCAGTGGCAGGGATATTCCTACGAGCAGTACTTC. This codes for CASSLVQWQGYSYEQYF.

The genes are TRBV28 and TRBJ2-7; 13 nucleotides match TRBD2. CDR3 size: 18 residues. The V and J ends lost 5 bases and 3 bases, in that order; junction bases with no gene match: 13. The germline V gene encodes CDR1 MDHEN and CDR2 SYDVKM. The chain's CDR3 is CASSRPGLAGPLFYEQYF. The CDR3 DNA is TGTGCCAGCAGTCGCCCGGGACTAGCGGGACCTTTATTCTACGAGCAGTACTTC.

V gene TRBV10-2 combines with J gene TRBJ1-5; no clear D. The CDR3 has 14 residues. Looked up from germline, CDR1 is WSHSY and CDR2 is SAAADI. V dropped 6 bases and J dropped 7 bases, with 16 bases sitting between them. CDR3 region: CASSLLLAEQPQHF. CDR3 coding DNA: TGCGCCAGCAGCCTCCTCCTGGCGGAACAGCCCCAGCATTTT.

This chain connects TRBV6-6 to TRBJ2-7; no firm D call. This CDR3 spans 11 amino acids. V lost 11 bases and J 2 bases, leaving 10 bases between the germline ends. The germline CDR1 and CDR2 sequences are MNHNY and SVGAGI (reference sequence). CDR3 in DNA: TGTGCCTCCGGCAGTACCTACGAGCAGTACTTC. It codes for CASGSTYEQYF.

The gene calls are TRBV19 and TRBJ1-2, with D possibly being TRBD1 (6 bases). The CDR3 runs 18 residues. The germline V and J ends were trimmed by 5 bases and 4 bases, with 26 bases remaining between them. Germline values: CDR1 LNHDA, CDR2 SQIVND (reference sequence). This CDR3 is CASSPRWGRLDGPYGYTF. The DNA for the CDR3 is TGTGCCAGTAGTCCCCGGTGGGGGCGTTTGGATGGGCCCTATGGCTACACCTTC.

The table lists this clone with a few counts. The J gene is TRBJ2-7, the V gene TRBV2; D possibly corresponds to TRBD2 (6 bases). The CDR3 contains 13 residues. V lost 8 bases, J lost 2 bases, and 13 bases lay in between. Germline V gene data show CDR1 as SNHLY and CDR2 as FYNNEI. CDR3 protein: CASGERATYEQYF. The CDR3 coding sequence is TGTGCCAGCGGCGAGCGGGCGACCTACGAGCAGTACTTC.

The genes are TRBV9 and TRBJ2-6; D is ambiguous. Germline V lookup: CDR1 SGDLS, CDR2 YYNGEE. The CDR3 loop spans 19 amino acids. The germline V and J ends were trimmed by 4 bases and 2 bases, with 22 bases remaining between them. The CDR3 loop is CASSPRALSGSPGANVLTF. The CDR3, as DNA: TGTGCCAGCAGCCCTCGGGCCCTATCGGGCAGTCCTGGGGCCAACGTCCTGACTTTC.

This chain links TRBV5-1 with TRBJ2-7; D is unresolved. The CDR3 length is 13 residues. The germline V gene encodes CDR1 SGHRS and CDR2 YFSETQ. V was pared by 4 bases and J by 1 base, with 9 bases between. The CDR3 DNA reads TGCGCCAGCAGCAAAGAACAGTCCTACGAGCAGTACTTC. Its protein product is CASSKEQSYEQYF.

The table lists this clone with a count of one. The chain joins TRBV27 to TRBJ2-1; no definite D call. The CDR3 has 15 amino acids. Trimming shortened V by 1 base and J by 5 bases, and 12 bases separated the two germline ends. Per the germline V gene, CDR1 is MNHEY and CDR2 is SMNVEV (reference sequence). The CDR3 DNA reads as TGTGCCAGCAGTTTATTAGTATCTGCTGACAATGAGCAGTTCTTC. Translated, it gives CASSLLVSADNEQFF.

The CDR3 loop reads CASSLVMPVTDTQYF. CDR3 in DNA: TGTGCCAGCAGCTTAGTAATGCCCGTCACAGATACGCAGTATTTT. The chain links TRBV13 to TRBJ2-3; D not resolved. The ends were cut back, 1 base at V and 2 bases at J, with 10 bases in the middle. Germline V gives CDR1 PRHDT, CDR2 FYEKMQ (reference sequence). The CDR3 sequence is 15 residues long. The variable domain in full, completed from reference TRBV13 and TRBJ2-3, reads AAGVIQSPRHLIKEKRETATLKCYPIPRHDTVYWYQQGPGQDPQFLISFYEKMQSDKGSIPDRFSAQQFSDYHSELNMSSLELGDSALYFCASSLVMPVTDTQYFGPGTRLTVL.

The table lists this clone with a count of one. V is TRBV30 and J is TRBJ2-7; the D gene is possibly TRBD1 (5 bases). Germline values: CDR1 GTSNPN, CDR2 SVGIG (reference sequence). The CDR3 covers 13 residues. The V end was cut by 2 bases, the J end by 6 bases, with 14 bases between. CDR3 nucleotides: TGTGCCTGGAGTAGGGGCAGGGTTCGCGAGCAGTACTTC. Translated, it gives CAWSRGRVREQYF.

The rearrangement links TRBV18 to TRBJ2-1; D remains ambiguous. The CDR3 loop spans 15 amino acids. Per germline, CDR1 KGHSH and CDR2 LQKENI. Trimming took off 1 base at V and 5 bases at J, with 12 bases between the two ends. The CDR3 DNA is TGTGCCAGCTCACCACGGGGAACAGCCAACAATGAGCAGTTCTTC. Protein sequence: CASSPRGTANNEQFF.

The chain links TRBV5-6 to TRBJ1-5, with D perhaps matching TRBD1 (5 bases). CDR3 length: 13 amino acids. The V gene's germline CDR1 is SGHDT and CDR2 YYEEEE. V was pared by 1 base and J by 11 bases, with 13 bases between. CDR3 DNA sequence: TGTGCCAGCAGCTTGTTCGGGGGAACAGCCCAGCATTTT. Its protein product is CASSLFGGTAQHF.

CDR3 nucleotide sequence: TGTGCCAGCAGCACCAGGGGGCTAGGGCAGCCCCAGCATTTT. It encodes CASSTRGLGQPQHF. V and J are TRBV7-2 and TRBJ1-5; 8 bases align to TRBD1. Germline V CDR1 and CDR2: SGHTA, FQGNSA. Trimming cost V 5 bases and J 7 bases; bases outside gene matches: 7. This CDR3 spans 14 amino acids.

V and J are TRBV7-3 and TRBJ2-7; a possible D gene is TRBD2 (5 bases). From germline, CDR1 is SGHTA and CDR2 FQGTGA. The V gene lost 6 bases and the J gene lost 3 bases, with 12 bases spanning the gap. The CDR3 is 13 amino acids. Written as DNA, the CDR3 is TGTGCCAGCAGTCTAAACGAGGGCTACGAGCAGTACTTC. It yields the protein CASSLNEGYEQYF.

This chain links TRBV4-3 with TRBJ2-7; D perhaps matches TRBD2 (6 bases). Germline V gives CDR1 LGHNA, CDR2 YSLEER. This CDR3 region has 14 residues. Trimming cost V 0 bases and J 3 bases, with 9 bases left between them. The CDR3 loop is CASSQERGFYEQYF. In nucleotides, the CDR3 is TGCGCCAGCAGCCAAGAACGGGGGTTCTACGAGCAGTACTTC.

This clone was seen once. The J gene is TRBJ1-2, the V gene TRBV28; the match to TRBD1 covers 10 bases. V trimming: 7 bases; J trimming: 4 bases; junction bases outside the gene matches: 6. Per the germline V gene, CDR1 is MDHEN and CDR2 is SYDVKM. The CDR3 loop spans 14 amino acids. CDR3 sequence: CASTGQGLVYGYTF. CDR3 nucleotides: TGTGCCAGCACGGGACAGGGGCTAGTCTATGGCTACACCTTC.

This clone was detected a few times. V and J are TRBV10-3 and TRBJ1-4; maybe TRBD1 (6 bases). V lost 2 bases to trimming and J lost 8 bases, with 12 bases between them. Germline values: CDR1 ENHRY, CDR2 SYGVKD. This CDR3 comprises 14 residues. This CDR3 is CAISERGEEEKLFF. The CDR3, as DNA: TGTGCCATCAGTGAGAGGGGGGAGGAGGAAAAACTGTTTTTT.

The CDR3 reads CASSQAATASYEQYF. The CDR3 coding sequence is TGCGCCAGCAGCCAAGCCGCCACAGCCTCCTACGAGCAGTACTTC. The gene calls are TRBV4-1 and TRBJ2-7, with no clear D. Germline CDR1 MGHRA, CDR2 YSYEKL. V lost 1 base and J lost 0, with 10 bases in between. CDR3 length equals 15 residues.